The clone carrying this T cell receptor (beta chain) was counted only a few times. As yet, its antigen is unknown. The data were taken from a study of T cell repertoires in aging, cancer and after chemotherapy. Overall study: Chronic lymphocytic leukemia patients on fludarabine- or bendamustine-based regimens gave paired samples before and after chemotherapy. The full dataset contained 9.1 million or so TCR reads.

Amplification of TCR beta used genomic DNA extracted from peripheral blood. Whole-study results and caveats: Untreated cancer patients had significantly lower blood TCR diversity than age-matched healthy donors.

The CDR3 is 16 residues long. Germline loops: CDR1 PRHDT, CDR2 FYEKMQ (reference sequence). V dropped 2 bases and J dropped 1; count of bases not matched to a gene: 3. Multiplex touch-down PCR with TRB-A/B primers amplified rearranged V-D-J TRB sequences. Using its own MiXCR run on the multiplex PCR reads, TCRdb lists one record per CDR3 protein. The sample includes approximately 6,500 distinct CDR3 sequences, 38% of them seen just once. The sample was blood. This receptor was taken from a human donor with a blood cancer. The chain joins TRBV13 to TRBJ2-2; 8 bases agree with TRBD2. CDR3: CASSLPSGRNTGELFF. The DNA for the CDR3 is TGTGCCAGCAGCTTACCCAGCGGGAGGAACACCGGGGAGCTGTTTTTT.